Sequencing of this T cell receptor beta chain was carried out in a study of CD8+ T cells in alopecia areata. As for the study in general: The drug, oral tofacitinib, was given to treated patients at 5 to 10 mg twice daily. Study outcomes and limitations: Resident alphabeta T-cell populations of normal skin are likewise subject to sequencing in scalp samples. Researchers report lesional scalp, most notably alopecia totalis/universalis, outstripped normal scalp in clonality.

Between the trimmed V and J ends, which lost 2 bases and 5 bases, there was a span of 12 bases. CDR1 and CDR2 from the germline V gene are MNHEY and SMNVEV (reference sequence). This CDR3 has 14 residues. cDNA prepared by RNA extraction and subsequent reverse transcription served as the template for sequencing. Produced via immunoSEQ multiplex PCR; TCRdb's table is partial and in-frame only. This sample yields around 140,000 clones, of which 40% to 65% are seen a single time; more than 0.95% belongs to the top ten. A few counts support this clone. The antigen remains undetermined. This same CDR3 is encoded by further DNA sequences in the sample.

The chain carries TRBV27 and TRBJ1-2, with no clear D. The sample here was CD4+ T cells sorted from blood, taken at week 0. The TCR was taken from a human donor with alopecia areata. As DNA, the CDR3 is TGTGCCAGCAGTTTAACCGGCCTATCTTATGGCTACACCTTC. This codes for CASSLTGLSYGYTF.